This T cell receptor (beta chain) stems from a study of Graves' ophthalmopathy and Graves' hyperthyroidism. Whole-study context: Before any treatment, peripheral blood was taken at the initial diagnosis.

V was cut by 0 bases and J by 6 bases, with 9 bases left in between. This CDR3 spans 13 amino acids. Germline-derived CDR1 and CDR2 are SGHRS and YFSETQ. This clonotype was found many times. The antigen is undetermined. The study, taken as a whole, reports: Ophthalmopathy progression prediction by the model yielded a sensitivity of roughly 67% and a specificity of just over 72%. The authors also found most expanded thyroid clonotypes above 0.001 frequency in blood.

Using RNA transcripts, the TCR beta CDR3 regions were amplified. The library came from an HTBI-primed first-round RT-PCR and a second-round multiplex PCR. TCRdb analysed the multiplex PCR reads with MiXCR anew, one entry per CDR3 protein. Of about 400,000 distinct CDR3 sequences listed, approximately 16% are singletons. Certain patients, namely those with other autoimmune diseases, uncontrolled infections, pregnancy or lactation, were excluded. The receptor was derived from a woman aged 18-29 years with Graves' ophthalmopathy. The material sequenced was peripheral blood. The chain uses TRBV5-1 and TRBJ1-2; tentatively, D is TRBD1 (6 bases). CDR3 protein: CASSLAGADGYTF. CDR3 coding DNA: TGCGCCAGCAGCTTGGCAGGGGCGGATGGCTACACCTTC.